This TCR beta chain was captured by sequencing in a study of blood T cell repertoires in COVID-19. For the study at large: Italy, Spain and the United States were the sources of the convalescent and acute COVID-19 samples.

The method was immunoSEQ multiplex PCR; TCRdb's version includes in-frame clones alone and lacks a portion of them. The data contain 150,000 to 200,000 clones, 88% of them singletons. The germline gives CDR1 SGHTA, CDR2 FQGNSA. CDR3 length: 15 residues. V was cut by 1 base and J by 0 bases, with 9 bases left in between. This receptor was obtained from a woman aged 50 to 65 who had recovered from COVID-19. The sample was PBMCs or T cells enriched from blood (not recorded which). The chain uses TRBV7-2 and TRBJ1-1; D is unresolved. The CDR3 region has the DNA TGTGCCAGCAGCTTAGAGAATAGCATGAACACTGAAGCTTTCTTT. This encodes CASSLENSMNTEAFF.